These 24 T cell receptor beta chains originate from one sample sequenced in a study of T cells after yellow fever vaccination. TCRdb reanalysed the 5' RACE reads using MiXCR and keeps one entry per CDR3 protein. The profile covers just under 600,000 distinct CDR3 sequences, with approximately 12% appearing a single time and roughly an eighth taken by the ten largest. The material was PBMCs, obtained on the day of the yellow fever booster vaccination. The receptors come from a man under 40 who received the YFV17D yellow fever vaccine.

There are many counts of this clonotype. The chain carries TRBV7-2 and TRBJ2-3; the D call may be TRBD1 or TRBD2 (5 bases each). Between the trimmed V and J ends, which lost 6 bases and 0 bases, there was a span of 13 bases. The CDR3 loop spans 15 amino acids. Germline V gene sequence: CDR1 SGHTA, CDR2 FQGNSA. CDR3 sequence (DNA): TGTGCCAGCAGTCGACAGAGCGGTAGCACAGATACGCAGTATTTT. Its protein is CASSRQSGSTDTQYF.

In this sample, this clonotype turned up once. The rearrangement links TRBV12-3 or TRBV12-4 to TRBJ2-7; D is undetermined. V lost 4 bases to trimming and J lost 3 bases, with 10 bases between them. The CDR3 runs 13 residues. CDR3: CASSYQRNYEQYF. Here the CDR3 DNA reads TGTGCCAGCAGTTATCAAAGGAACTACGAGCAGTACTTC.

The V and J genes are TRBV7-2 and TRBJ1-2, with 12 bases that match TRBD1. V lost 3 bases and J lost 7; bases outside the gene matches: 12. This CDR3 has 17 amino acids. Germline V gene data show CDR1 as SGHTA and CDR2 as FQGNSA. CDR3 region: CASSLGTSGTGGGGYTF. In nucleotides, the CDR3 is TGTGCCAGCAGCTTGGGTACCTCCGGGACAGGGGGCGGTGGCTACACCTTC.

J is TRBJ2-1 and V is TRBV27; D may be TRBD2 (5 bases). Trimming left V 6 bases short and J 2 bases short, with 14 bases between. The CDR3 contains 15 residues. The germline V gene encodes CDR1 MNHEY and CDR2 SMNVEV (reference sequence). CDR3: CASRATREPYNEQFF. Here the CDR3 DNA reads TGTGCCAGCAGAGCAACGAGGGAGCCCTACAATGAGCAGTTCTTC.

This rearrangement joins TRBV20-1 to TRBJ2-5; TRBD2 matches 10 bases. The CDR3 is 15 residues long. The J segment lost 5 bases and the V segment lost 0 bases, leaving 6 bases of the junction unmatched. Germline CDR1 DFQATT, CDR2 SNEGSKA (reference sequence). CDR3 sequence (DNA): TGCAGTGCTAGAGATCTAGCGGGAGTGGGTGAGACCCAGTACTTC. As protein: CSARDLAGVGETQYF.

This clonotype showed up just a few times. The CDR3 DNA reads as TGCAGCGTTGTAAAGCGAACTTACAATGAGCAGTTCTTC. It is translated as CSVVKRTYNEQFF. The genes are TRBV29-1 and TRBJ2-1; no clear D gene. Germline V lookup: CDR1 SQVTM, CDR2 ANQGSEA. Trimming took off 4 bases at V and 4 bases at J, with 11 bases between the two ends. This CDR3 comprises 13 residues.

This clonotype was counted a few times. This sequence joins TRBV30 and TRBJ2-6; D ambiguous. Trimming took 3 bases from V and 2 from J, leaving 11 bases between them. The CDR3 spans 15 residues. Germline values: CDR1 GTSNPN, CDR2 SVGIG (reference sequence). The CDR3 region is CAWRPPGAGANVLTF. As DNA, the CDR3 is TGTGCCTGGAGGCCCCCGGGCGCTGGGGCCAACGTCCTGACTTTC.

The table lists this clonotype with a few counts. This chain connects TRBV4-2 to TRBJ2-7; D is perhaps TRBD2 (5 bases). The CDR3 runs to 13 residues. V lost 0 bases to trimming and J lost 7 bases, with 10 bases between them. Germline V gene sequence: CDR1 LGHNA, CDR2 YNFKEQ. The CDR3 loop is CASSQDRWREQYF. The CDR3, as DNA: TGTGCCAGCAGCCAAGATCGTTGGAGGGAGCAGTACTTC.

V usage is TRBV5-1 and J usage is TRBJ1-1, with a weak D call TRBD1 (6 bases). The CDR3 spans 15 residues. The V end lost 4 bases, the J end lost 6 bases, and 19 bases lay between the germline ends. Germline-derived CDR1 and CDR2 are SGHRS and YFSETQ. The CDR3 DNA sequence: TGCGCCAGCAGCGTGATGGACAGTGGGAGTTCTGAAGCTTTCTTT. As protein: CASSVMDSGSSEAFF.

A few counts support this clonotype. The chain links TRBV27 to TRBJ2-5, with 8 positions matching TRBD2. Unmatched junction bases numbered 14, after V lost 9 bases and J lost 5 bases. Germline V CDR1 and CDR2: MNHEY, SMNVEV (reference sequence). This CDR3 is built from 15 residues. In nucleotides, the CDR3 is TGTGCCAGTGCGGGGGGTGCGGGAGTATGGGAGACCCAGTACTTC. This codes for CASAGGAGVWETQYF.

The V gene is TRBV5-1, the J gene TRBJ2-1; D uncertain. V was cut by 0 bases and J by 4 bases, with 11 bases left in between. Per the germline V gene, CDR1 is SGHRS and CDR2 is YFSETQ. This CDR3 has 15 amino acids. The CDR3 region is CASSLEGYEYNEQFF. The CDR3 nucleotides are TGCGCCAGCAGCTTGGAGGGCTATGAATACAATGAGCAGTTCTTC.

The chain is built from TRBV5-4 and TRBJ2-3; 7 positions agree with TRBD1. The germline V gene encodes CDR1 SGHNT and CDR2 YYREEE (reference sequence). This CDR3 is 16 amino acids long. Trimming cost V 4 bases and J 2 bases; bases outside gene matches: 10. CDR3 residues: CASSPRQGRPTDTQYF. In DNA, the CDR3 is TGTGCCAGCAGCCCCCGACAGGGACGCCCCACAGATACGCAGTATTTT.

This clonotype has only a few counts. The chain links TRBV29-1 to TRBJ2-3, with D perhaps TRBD2 (6 bases). This CDR3 is built from 12 residues. The germline V and J ends were trimmed by 4 bases and 2 bases, with 7 bases remaining between them. Germline V gives CDR1 SQVTM, CDR2 ANQGSEA. The CDR3 nucleotides are TGCAGCGTTGCGCGGGACACAGATACGCAGTATTTT. It translates to CSVARDTDTQYF.

Many counts were recorded for this clonotype. The chain joins TRBV5-1 to TRBJ2-5; no definite D call. V dropped 10 bases and J dropped 4 bases, with 17 bases sitting between them. The CDR3 has 13 residues. In germline, CDR1 is SGHRS, CDR2 YFSETQ. CDR3 protein: CAAGSPKGETQYF. In DNA, the CDR3 is TGCGCCGCAGGTAGTCCGAAAGGAGAGACCCAGTACTTC.

The J gene is TRBJ2-2, the V gene TRBV10-3; D is undetermined. CDR3 length: 12 residues. V was shortened by 2 bases and J by 6 bases, with 4 bases between the two germline ends. The V gene's germline CDR1 is ENHRY and CDR2 SYGVKD. The DNA of the CDR3 is TGTGCCATCAGTGAGGACGCCGGGGAGCTGTTTTTT. It codes for CAISEDAGELFF.

This clonotype turned up a few times. The V call is TRBV29-1, the J call TRBJ1-2; D unclear. CDR3 length equals 10 residues. Trimming removed 3 bases at V and 7 bases at J, with 6 bases between. Germline V gene sequence: CDR1 SQVTM, CDR2 ANQGSEA. The CDR3 region has the DNA TGCAGCGTTGAGGGCGCTGGCTACACCTTC. Protein sequence: CSVEGAGYTF.

The gene calls are TRBV5-1 and TRBJ2-1, with D perhaps TRBD2 (6 bases). The CDR3 is 18 amino acids. With 0 bases removed from V and 0 bases from J, the gap between germline ends came to 16 bases. CDR1 and CDR2 (germline): SGHRS, YFSETQ. The DNA of the CDR3 is TGCGCCAGCAGCTTGGCGGAGGGTTTACCCGGCTCCTACAATGAGCAGTTCTTC. Its translation is CASSLAEGLPGSYNEQFF.

This clonotype was seen a handful of times. The rearrangement links TRBV7-8 to TRBJ2-1; 12 bases agree with TRBD2. This CDR3 has 17 residues. In germline, CDR1 is SGHVS, CDR2 FQNEAQ. V was clipped by 6 bases and J by 7 bases; unmatched bases: 13. CDR3 sequence (DNA): TGTGCCAGCAGGCAGGGGCTAGCGGGAGGGCCAGGGAATGAGCAGTTCTTC. Its translation: CASRQGLAGGPGNEQFF.

The chain has TRBV10-3 and TRBJ2-3; the D gene is possibly TRBD2 (7 bases). Looked up from germline, CDR1 is ENHRY and CDR2 is SYGVKD. Between the trimmed V and J ends, which lost 8 bases and 1 base, there was a span of 10 bases. The CDR3 is 13 amino acids. CDR3 region: CAIGGAGTDTQYF. The CDR3 bases are TGTGCCATCGGGGGGGCGGGCACAGATACGCAGTATTTT.

This chain links TRBV7-9 with TRBJ2-3, with D possibly being TRBD2 (6 bases). V lost 4 bases and J lost 6, with 8 bases in between. The CDR3 length is 12 residues. Germline CDR1 and CDR2: SEHNR and FQNEAQ (reference sequence). CDR3 region: CASSSAGDTQYF. The CDR3 nucleotides are TGTGCCAGCAGCTCCGCGGGGGATACGCAGTATTTT.

This clonotype was seen more than once but under ten times. The rearrangement joins TRBV20-1 to TRBJ1-1; a weak D match, TRBD1 (5 bases). The CDR3 contains 16 residues. Deletions cut 6 bases from V and 1 base from J, with 21 bases between. Germline V gene lookup returns CDR1 DFQATT and CDR2 SNEGSKA (reference sequence). The CDR3 is CSAPHRGAVRNTEAFF. CDR3 bases: TGCAGTGCCCCCCATCGCGGGGCAGTCCGGAACACTGAAGCTTTCTTT.

This clonotype was seen more than once but under ten times. The V and J genes are TRBV20-1 and TRBJ2-1; tentatively, D is TRBD1 or TRBD2 (5 bases each). The ends were cut back, 2 bases at V and 3 bases at J, with 17 bases in the middle. In germline, CDR1 is DFQATT, CDR2 SNEGSKA (reference sequence). CDR3 length: 16 residues. CDR3 DNA sequence: TGCAGTGCTAGACCGATCCGGGACCCCGTCTACAATGAGCAGTTCTTC. Its translation: CSARPIRDPVYNEQFF.

The chain combines TRBV7-2 with TRBJ2-2; 10 positions agree with TRBD2. J was trimmed by 4 bases and V by 5 bases; bases with no gene match: 7. Per germline, CDR1 SGHTA and CDR2 FQGNSA. CDR3 length: 16 residues. CDR3 sequence reads: CASSRLAGEITGELFF. For the CDR3, the DNA is TGTGCCAGCAGCCGCCTAGCGGGAGAGATCACCGGGGAGCTGTTTTTT.

The chain recombines TRBV19 with TRBJ2-5; D remains unclear. V lost 1 base and J lost 5, with 8 bases in between. CDR1 is LNHDA, CDR2 SQIVND, per germline (reference sequence). This CDR3 contains 13 residues. In DNA, the CDR3 is TGTGCCAGTAGTATAGTACCTTGGGAGACCCAGTACTTC. It encodes CASSIVPWETQYF.